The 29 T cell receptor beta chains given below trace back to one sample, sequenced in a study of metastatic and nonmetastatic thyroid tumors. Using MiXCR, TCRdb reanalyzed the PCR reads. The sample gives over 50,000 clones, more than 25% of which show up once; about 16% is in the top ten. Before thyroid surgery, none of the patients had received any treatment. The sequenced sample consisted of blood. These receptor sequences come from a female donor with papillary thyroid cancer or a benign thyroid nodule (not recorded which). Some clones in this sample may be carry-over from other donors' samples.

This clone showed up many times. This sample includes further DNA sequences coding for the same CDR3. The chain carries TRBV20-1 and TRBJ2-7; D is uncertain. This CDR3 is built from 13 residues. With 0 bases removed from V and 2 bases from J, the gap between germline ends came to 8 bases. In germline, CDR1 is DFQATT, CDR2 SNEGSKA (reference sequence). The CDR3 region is CSARDMDTYEQYF. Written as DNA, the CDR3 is TGCAGTGCTAGAGATATGGATACCTACGAGCAGTACTTC.

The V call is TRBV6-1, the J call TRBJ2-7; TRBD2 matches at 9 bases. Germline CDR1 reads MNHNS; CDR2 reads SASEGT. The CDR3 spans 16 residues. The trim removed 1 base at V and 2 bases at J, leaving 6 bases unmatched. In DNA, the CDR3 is TGTGCCAGCAGTGAAGTTAGCGGGAGTCTGCCCTACGAGCAGTACTTC. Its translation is CASSEVSGSLPYEQYF.

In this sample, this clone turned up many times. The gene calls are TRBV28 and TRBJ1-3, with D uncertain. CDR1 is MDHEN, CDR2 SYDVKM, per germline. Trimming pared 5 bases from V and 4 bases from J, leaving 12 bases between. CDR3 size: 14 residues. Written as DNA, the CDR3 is TGTGCCAGCAGTATATCCCCTACAGGAAACACCATATATTTT. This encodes CASSISPTGNTIYF.

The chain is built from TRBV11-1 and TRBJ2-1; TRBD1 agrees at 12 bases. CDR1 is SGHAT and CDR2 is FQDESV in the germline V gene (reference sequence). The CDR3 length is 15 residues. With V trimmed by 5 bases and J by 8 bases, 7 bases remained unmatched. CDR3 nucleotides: TGTGCCAGCAGCCTGATGGGACAGGGGGCCCATGAGCAGTTCTTC. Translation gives CASSLMGQGAHEQFF.

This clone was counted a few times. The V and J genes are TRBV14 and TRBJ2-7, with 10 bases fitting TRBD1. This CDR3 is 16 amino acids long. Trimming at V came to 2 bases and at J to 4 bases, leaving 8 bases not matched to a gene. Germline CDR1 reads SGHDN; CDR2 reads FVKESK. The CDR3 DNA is TGTGCCAGCAGCCAAATACAACCGGGACAGGGGTACGAGCAGTACTTC. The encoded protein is CASSQIQPGQGYEQYF.

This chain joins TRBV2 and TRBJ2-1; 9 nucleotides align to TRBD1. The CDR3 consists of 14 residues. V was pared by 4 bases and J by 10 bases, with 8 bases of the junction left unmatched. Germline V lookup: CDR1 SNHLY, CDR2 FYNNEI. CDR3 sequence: CASSAMVTGGEQFF. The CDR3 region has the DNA TGTGCCAGCAGTGCCATGGTGACAGGGGGGGAGCAGTTCTTC. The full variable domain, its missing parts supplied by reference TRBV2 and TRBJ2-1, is EPEVTQTPSHQVTQMGQEVILRCVPISNHLYFYWYRQILGQKVEFLVSFYNNEISEKSEIFDDQFSVERPDGSNFTLKIRSTKLEDSAMYFCASSAMVTGGEQFFGPGTRLTVL.

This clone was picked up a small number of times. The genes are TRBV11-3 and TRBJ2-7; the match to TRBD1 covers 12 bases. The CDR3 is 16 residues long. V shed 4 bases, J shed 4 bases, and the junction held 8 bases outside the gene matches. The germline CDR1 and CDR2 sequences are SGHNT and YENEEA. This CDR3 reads CASSSNRDRGPYEQYF. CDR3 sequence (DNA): TGTGCCAGCAGCTCGAACCGGGACAGGGGGCCTTACGAGCAGTACTTC.

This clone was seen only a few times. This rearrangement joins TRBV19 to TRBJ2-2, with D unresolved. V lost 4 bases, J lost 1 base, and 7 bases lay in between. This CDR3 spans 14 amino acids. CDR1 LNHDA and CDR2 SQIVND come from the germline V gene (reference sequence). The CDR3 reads CASSTRRNTGELFF. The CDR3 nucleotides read TGTGCCAGTAGTACCCGAAGGAACACCGGGGAGCTGTTTTTT.

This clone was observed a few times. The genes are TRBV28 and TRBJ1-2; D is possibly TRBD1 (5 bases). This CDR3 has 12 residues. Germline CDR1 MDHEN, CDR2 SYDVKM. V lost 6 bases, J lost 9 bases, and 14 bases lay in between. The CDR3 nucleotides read TGTGCCAGCAGACTGAATGACAGAAGCTACACCTTC. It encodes CASRLNDRSYTF.

CDR3 sequence: CASSIKGQISGANVLTF. DNA for the CDR3: TGTGCCAGTAGTATAAAGGGACAGATTTCTGGGGCCAACGTCCTGACTTTC. This chain uses TRBV19 with TRBJ2-6; 7 bases line up with TRBD1. The CDR3 runs 17 residues. The trim removed 2 bases at V and 1 base at J, leaving 5 bases unmatched. CDR1 and CDR2 (germline): LNHDA, SQIVND (reference sequence).

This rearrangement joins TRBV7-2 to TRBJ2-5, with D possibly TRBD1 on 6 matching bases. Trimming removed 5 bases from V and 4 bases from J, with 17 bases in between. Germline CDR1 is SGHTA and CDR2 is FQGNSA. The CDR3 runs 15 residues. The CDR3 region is CASSSGKVGGETQYF. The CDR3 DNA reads TGTGCCAGCAGCAGTGGGAAAGTAGGGGGAGAGACCCAGTACTTC. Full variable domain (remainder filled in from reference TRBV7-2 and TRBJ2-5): GAGVSQSPSNKVTEKGKDVELRCDPISGHTALYWYRQSLGQGLEFLIYFQGNSAPDKSGLPSDRFSAERTGGSVSTLTIQRTQQEDSAVYLCASSSGKVGGETQYFGPGTRLLVL.

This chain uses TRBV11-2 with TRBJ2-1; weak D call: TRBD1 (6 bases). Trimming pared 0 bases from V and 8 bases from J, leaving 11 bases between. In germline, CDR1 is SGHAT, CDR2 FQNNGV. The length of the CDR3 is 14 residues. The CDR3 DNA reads TGTGCCAGCAGCTTAGAGAGGGGGATAGATGAGCAGTTCTTC. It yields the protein CASSLERGIDEQFF.

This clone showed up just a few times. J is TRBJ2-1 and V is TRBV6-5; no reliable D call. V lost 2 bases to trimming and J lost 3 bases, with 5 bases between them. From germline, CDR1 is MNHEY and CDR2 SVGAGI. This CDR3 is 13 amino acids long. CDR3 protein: CASSYRLYNEQFF. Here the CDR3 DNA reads TGTGCCAGCAGTTACCGCCTCTACAATGAGCAGTTCTTC.

CDR3: CATGGALYSPLHF. CDR3 DNA sequence: TGTGCCACCGGAGGGGCCTTATATTCACCCCTCCACTTT. The chain uses TRBV28 and TRBJ1-6; tentatively, D is TRBD1 (5 bases). Germline CDR1 MDHEN, CDR2 SYDVKM. Trimming removed 10 bases at V and 8 bases at J, with 15 bases between. There are 13 residues in the CDR3.

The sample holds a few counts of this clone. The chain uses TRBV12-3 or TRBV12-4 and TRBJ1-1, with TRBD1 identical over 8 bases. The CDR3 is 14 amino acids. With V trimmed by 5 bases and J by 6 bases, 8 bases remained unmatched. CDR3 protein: CASSQQGDYAEAFF. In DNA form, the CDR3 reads TGTGCCAGCAGTCAACAGGGGGACTACGCTGAAGCTTTCTTT.

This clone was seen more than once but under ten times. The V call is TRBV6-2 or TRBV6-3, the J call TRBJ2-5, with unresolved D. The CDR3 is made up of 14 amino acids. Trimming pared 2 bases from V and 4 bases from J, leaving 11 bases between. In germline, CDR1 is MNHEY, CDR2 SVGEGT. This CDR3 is CASSYTQRGETQYF. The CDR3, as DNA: TGTGCCAGCAGTTACACCCAGCGAGGAGAGACCCAGTACTTC.

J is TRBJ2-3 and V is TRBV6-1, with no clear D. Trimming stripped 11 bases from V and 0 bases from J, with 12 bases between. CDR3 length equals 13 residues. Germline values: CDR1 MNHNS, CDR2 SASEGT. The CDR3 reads CAARTASTDTQYF. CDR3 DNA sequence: TGTGCCGCACGGACGGCTAGCACAGATACGCAGTATTTT.

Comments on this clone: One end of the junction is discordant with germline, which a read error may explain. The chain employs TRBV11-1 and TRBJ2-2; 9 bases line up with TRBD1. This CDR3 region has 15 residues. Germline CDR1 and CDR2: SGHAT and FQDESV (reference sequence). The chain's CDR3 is CASSPSDRGTGEPFF. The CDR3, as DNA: TGTGCCAGCAGCCCCTCGGACAGGGGCACCGGGGAGCCGTTTTTT.

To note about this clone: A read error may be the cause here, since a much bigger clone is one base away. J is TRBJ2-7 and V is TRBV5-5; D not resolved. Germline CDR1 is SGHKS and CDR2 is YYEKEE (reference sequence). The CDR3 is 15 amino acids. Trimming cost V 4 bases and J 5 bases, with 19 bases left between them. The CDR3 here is CASSPAPTLGDEQYF. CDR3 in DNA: TGTGCCAGCAGCCCTGCGCCCACTTTAGGCGACGAGCAGTACTTC. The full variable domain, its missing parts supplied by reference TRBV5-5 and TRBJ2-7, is DAGVTQSPTHLIKTRGQQVTLRCSPISGHKSVSWYQQVLGQGPQFIFQYYEKEERGRGNFPDRFSARQFPNYSSELNVNALLLGDSALYLCASSPAPTLGDEQYFGPGTRLTVT.

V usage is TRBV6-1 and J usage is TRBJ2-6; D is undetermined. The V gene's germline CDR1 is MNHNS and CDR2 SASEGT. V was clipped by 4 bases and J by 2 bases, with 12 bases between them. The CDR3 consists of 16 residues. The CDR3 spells CASSAGRVAGANVLTF. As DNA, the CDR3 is TGTGCCAGCAGTGCCGGACGGGTCGCTGGGGCCAACGTCCTGACTTTC.

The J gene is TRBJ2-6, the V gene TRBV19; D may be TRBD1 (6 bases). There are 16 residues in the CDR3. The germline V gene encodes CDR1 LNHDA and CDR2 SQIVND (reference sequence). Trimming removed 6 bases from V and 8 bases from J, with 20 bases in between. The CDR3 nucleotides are TGTGCCAGTAGGAAGACAGGCCGGTCAGGGTCCAACGTCCTGACTTTC. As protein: CASRKTGRSGSNVLTF.

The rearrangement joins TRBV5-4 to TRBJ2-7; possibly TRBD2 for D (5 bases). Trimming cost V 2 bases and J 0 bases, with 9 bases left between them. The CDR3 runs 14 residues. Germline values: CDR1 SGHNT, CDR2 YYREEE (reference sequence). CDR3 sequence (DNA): TGTGCCAGCAGCTTAGAACTAGTCTCCTACGAGCAGTACTTC. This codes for CASSLELVSYEQYF. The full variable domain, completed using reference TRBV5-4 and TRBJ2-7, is ETGVTQSPTHLIKTRGQQVTLRCSSQSGHNTVSWYQQALGQGPQFIFQYYREEENGRGNFPPRFSGLQFPNYSSELNVNALELDDSALYLCASSLELVSYEQYFGPGTRLTVT.

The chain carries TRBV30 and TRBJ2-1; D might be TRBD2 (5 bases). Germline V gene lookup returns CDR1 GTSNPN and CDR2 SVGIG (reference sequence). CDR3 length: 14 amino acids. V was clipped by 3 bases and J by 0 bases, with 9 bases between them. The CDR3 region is CAWRGGSSYNEQFF. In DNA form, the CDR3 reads TGTGCCTGGAGGGGTGGGAGCTCCTACAATGAGCAGTTCTTC.

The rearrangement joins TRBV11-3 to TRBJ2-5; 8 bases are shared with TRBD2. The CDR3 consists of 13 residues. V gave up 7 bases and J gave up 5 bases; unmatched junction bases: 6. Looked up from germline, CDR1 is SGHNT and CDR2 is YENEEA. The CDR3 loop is CASKAGDAETQYF. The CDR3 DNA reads TGTGCCAGCAAAGCGGGAGATGCGGAGACCCAGTACTTC. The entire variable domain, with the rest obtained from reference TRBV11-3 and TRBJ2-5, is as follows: EAGVVQSPRYKIIEKKQPVAFWCNPISGHNTLYWYLQNLGQGPELLIRYENEEAVDDSQLPKDRFSAERLKGVDSTLKIQPAELGDSAVYLCASKAGDAETQYFGPGTRLLVL.

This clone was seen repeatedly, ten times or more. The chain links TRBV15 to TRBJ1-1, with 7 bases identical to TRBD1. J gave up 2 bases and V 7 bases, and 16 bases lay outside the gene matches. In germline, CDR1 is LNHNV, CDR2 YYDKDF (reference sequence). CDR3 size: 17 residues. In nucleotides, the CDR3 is TGTGCCACCAACCCTTGGATCCCGGGACAGATCAACACTGAAGCTTTCTTT. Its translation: CATNPWIPGQINTEAFF.

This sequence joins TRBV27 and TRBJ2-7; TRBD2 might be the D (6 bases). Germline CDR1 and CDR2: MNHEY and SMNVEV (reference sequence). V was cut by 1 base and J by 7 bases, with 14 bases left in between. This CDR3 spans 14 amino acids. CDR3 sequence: CASSLWGGAGEQYF. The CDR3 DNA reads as TGTGCCAGCAGTTTATGGGGCGGGGCGGGGGAGCAGTACTTC.

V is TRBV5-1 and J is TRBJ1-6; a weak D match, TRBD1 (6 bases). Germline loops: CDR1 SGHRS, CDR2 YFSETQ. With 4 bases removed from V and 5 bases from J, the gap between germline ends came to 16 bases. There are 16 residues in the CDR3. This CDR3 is CASSHSSDSDNSPLHF. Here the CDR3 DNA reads TGCGCCAGCAGCCATAGCTCGGACAGCGATAATTCACCCCTCCACTTT.

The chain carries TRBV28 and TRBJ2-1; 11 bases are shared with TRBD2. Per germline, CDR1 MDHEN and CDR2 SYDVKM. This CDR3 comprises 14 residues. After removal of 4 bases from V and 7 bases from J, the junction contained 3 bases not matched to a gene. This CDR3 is CASSWPSGGNEQFF. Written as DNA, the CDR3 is TGTGCCAGCAGTTGGCCTAGCGGGGGGAATGAGCAGTTCTTC.

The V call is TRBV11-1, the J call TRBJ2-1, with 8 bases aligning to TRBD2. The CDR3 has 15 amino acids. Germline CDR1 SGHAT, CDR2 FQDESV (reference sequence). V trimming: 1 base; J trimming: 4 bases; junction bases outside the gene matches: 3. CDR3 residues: CASSLGSGGYNEQFF. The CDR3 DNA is TGTGCCAGCAGCTTAGGTTCGGGAGGGTACAATGAGCAGTTCTTC.